These 26 T cell receptor beta chains came from one sample sequenced in a study of T cells in Graves' hyperthyroidism and ophthalmopathy. Amplification of TCR beta CDR3 regions used RNA as the template. The TCR CDR3 first-round RT-PCR relied on the HTBI primer set. TCRdb reanalysed the multiplex PCR reads using MiXCR and keeps one entry per CDR3 protein. The table shows roughly 500,000 distinct CDR3 sequences, with 40% to 50% occurring only once. The specimen sequenced was peripheral blood or thyroid tissue (not recorded which). All receptors come from an adult woman with Graves' disease, either hyperthyroidism or ophthalmopathy (not recorded which).

The chain joins TRBV5-1 to TRBJ1-3, with D unresolved. V was shortened by 4 bases and J by 0 bases, with 8 bases between the two germline ends. CDR3 size: 14 residues. The germline V gene has CDR1 SGHRS and CDR2 YFSETQ. CDR3 protein: CASSSAGSGNTIYF. As DNA, the CDR3 is TGCGCCAGCAGCAGCGCAGGCTCTGGAAACACCATATATTTT.

This chain links TRBV7-2 with TRBJ2-7, with D possibly called TRBD1 or TRBD2 (6 bases each). The ends were cut back, 5 bases at V and 6 bases at J, with 17 bases in the middle. This CDR3 contains 14 residues. CDR1 SGHTA and CDR2 FQGNSA come from the germline V gene. The CDR3 loop is CASSPGGSTGEQYF. The CDR3 DNA sequence: TGTGCCAGCAGCCCCGGGGGCTCCACCGGCGAGCAGTACTTC.

This clonotype was seen ten or more times. The rearrangement uses TRBV6-4 and TRBJ1-2; TRBD1 matches at 7 bases. V was pared by 3 bases and J by 2 bases, with 3 bases of the junction left unmatched. The CDR3 is 14 amino acids. Germline V gene data show CDR1 as MRHNA and CDR2 as SNTAGT. This CDR3 is CASSEEQGNYGYTF. The CDR3 DNA sequence: TGTGCCAGCAGTGAAGAACAGGGGAACTATGGCTACACCTTC.

This clonotype was counted ten times or more. The rearrangement links TRBV10-3 to TRBJ1-1, with no clear D. The germline V gene encodes CDR1 ENHRY and CDR2 SYGVKD. Trimming took 7 bases from V and 1 from J, leaving 7 bases between them. The CDR3 is 12 amino acids. The CDR3 region has the DNA TGTGCCATCAAGGCCGCGAACACTGAAGCTTTCTTT. Translation: CAIKAANTEAFF.

CDR3 coding DNA: TGTGCCAGCAGTGATCTGACGGCAGGGGTGACCTACGAGCAGTACTTC. Translated: CASSDLTAGVTYEQYF. The chain combines TRBV2 with TRBJ2-7, with D maybe TRBD1 (6 bases). The CDR3 loop spans 16 amino acids. The germline CDR1 and CDR2 sequences are SNHLY and FYNNEI. Between the trimmed V and J ends, which lost 3 bases and 2 bases, there was a span of 17 bases.

This clonotype was observed once. The CDR3 DNA reads TGCGCCAGCAGCTCAATGACAGGGCAGATTGGCTACACCTTC. This codes for CASSSMTGQIGYTF. The genes are TRBV5-1 and TRBJ1-2, with 7 bases fitting TRBD1. The CDR3 is 14 amino acids. The V gene end was trimmed by 3 bases and the J gene end by 7 bases; junction bases not matched to a gene: 9. The germline V gene has CDR1 SGHRS and CDR2 YFSETQ.

This sequence joins TRBV10-3 and TRBJ2-7, with 11 bases fitting TRBD2. In germline, CDR1 is ENHRY, CDR2 SYGVKD. CDR3 length: 17 amino acids. In nucleotides, the CDR3 is TGTACCAGCAGTTACGAAGTGACTAGCGGGACCCCCGGCGAGCAGTACTTC. This gives the protein CTSSYEVTSGTPGEQYF.

This clonotype was seen repeatedly, ten times or more. The V gene is TRBV12-3 or TRBV12-4, the J gene TRBJ1-6, with 7 bases that match TRBD1. Germline trimming cut 7 bases from V and 8 bases from J; bases unmatched to any gene: 11. The CDR3 loop spans 15 amino acids. This CDR3 is CASTLRGGLDSPLHF. CDR3 coding DNA: TGTGCCAGCACCCTCAGGGGGGGGCTTGATTCACCCCTCCACTTT.

This clonotype was recorded many times. The chain is built from TRBV2 and TRBJ1-2; no definite D call. The CDR3 extends over 16 amino acids. Germline V CDR1 and CDR2: SNHLY, FYNNEI. V dropped 2 bases and J dropped 1 base, with 14 bases sitting between them. The DNA for the CDR3 is TGTGCCAGCAGTGAATCGAAGGCTATTTTTAACTATGGCTACACCTTC. Translating gives CASSESKAIFNYGYTF.

This clonotype has at least ten counts. This chain uses TRBV14 with TRBJ1-2; D is ambiguous. The length of the CDR3 is 13 residues. Trimming cost V 0 bases and J 12 bases, with 14 bases left between them. The germline CDR1 and CDR2 sequences are SGHDN and FVKESK. The CDR3 protein is CASSQERHVPHTF. The CDR3 coding sequence is TGTGCCAGCAGCCAAGAACGACACGTCCCCCACACCTTC.

The CDR3 sequence: CASSLVWDQETQYF. In nucleotides, the CDR3 is TGTGCCAGCAGCTTAGTTTGGGACCAAGAGACCCAGTACTTC. The chain is built from TRBV7-9 and TRBJ2-5; unclear D gene. The V gene's germline CDR1 is SEHNR and CDR2 FQNEAQ (reference sequence). Trimming left V 1 base short and J 0 bases short, with 6 bases between. This CDR3 has 14 amino acids.

This clonotype came up many times. The chain combines TRBV24-1 with TRBJ2-7; 7 positions agree with TRBD2. This CDR3 contains 15 residues. V trimming: 3 bases; J trimming: 0 bases; junction bases outside the gene matches: 4. Germline V lookup: CDR1 KGHDR, CDR2 SFDVKD. CDR3 amino acids: CATSDTGGGSYEQYF. CDR3 in DNA: TGTGCCACCAGTGATACTGGCGGGGGCTCCTACGAGCAGTACTTC.

The J gene is TRBJ1-5, the V gene TRBV12-3 or TRBV12-4, with a weak D call TRBD1 (5 bases). V shed 7 bases and J shed 4 bases, with 11 bases lying between them. This CDR3 spans 13 amino acids. CDR3 amino acids: CASTGALNQPQHF. CDR3 DNA: TGTGCCAGCACCGGGGCCCTAAATCAGCCCCAGCATTTT.

This chain connects TRBV20-1 to TRBJ1-2, with D possibly being TRBD1 (5 bases). V lost 6 bases and J 6 bases, leaving 20 bases between the germline ends. The CDR3 is made up of 14 amino acids. Per germline, CDR1 DFQATT and CDR2 SNEGSKA (reference sequence). The CDR3 is CSAAGSSRKDGYTF. CDR3 nucleotides: TGCAGTGCCGCAGGGTCCTCGAGGAAGGATGGCTACACCTTC.

In nucleotides, the CDR3 is TGCAGCGTTGGCACTAGCGGGAGCTCCTACGAGCAGTACTTC. This translates into CSVGTSGSSYEQYF. The rearrangement joins TRBV29-1 to TRBJ2-7, with 11 bases matching TRBD2. From germline, CDR1 is SQVTM and CDR2 ANQGSEA. The ends lost 4 bases at V and 0 bases at J; junction bases unmatched: 2. There are 14 residues in the CDR3.

The rearrangement links TRBV2 to TRBJ2-6; D is unclear. The CDR3 extends over 14 amino acids. V lost 5 bases and J lost 0, with 5 bases in between. CDR1 is SNHLY and CDR2 is FYNNEI in the germline V gene. The CDR3 coding sequence is TGTGCCAGCAGTAACATCTCTGGGGCCAACGTCCTGACTTTC. Protein sequence: CASSNISGANVLTF.

This chain links TRBV12-3 or TRBV12-4 with TRBJ2-7, with 11 bases fitting TRBD2. CDR3 length: 12 residues. Trimming cost V 7 bases and J 6 bases; bases outside gene matches: 2. In DNA, the CDR3 is TGTGCCAGCAAAACTAGCGGGGGCGAGCAGTACTTC. Residues: CASKTSGGEQYF.

V usage is TRBV29-1 and J usage is TRBJ2-5; D is ambiguous. Trimming removed 7 bases from V and 5 bases from J, with 14 bases in between. Germline V CDR1 and CDR2: SQVTM, ANQGSEA. CDR3 size: 12 residues. CDR3 coding DNA: TGCAGCGCCGAAAGGCGAGGTGAGACCCAGTACTTC. As protein: CSAERRGETQYF. The variable domain in full, completed from reference TRBV29-1 and TRBJ2-5, reads SAVISQKPSRDICQRGTSLTIQCQVDSQVTMMFWYRQQPGQSLTLIATANQGSEATYESGFVIDKFPISRPNLTFSTLTVSNMSPEDSSIYLCSAERRGETQYFGPGTRLLVL.

This clonotype was recorded at least ten times. V is TRBV6-1 and J is TRBJ2-7; tentative D call: TRBD2 (5 bases). Germline V gives CDR1 MNHNS, CDR2 SASEGT. The CDR3 covers 14 residues. V lost 6 bases and J 0 bases, leaving 12 bases between the germline ends. This CDR3 is CASRGGSSSYEQYF. In nucleotides, the CDR3 is TGTGCCAGCAGAGGCGGGTCGAGCTCCTACGAGCAGTACTTC.

The chain couples TRBV7-2 to TRBJ2-5, with D possibly being TRBD1 or TRBD2 (6 bases each). Germline V CDR1 and CDR2: SGHTA, FQGNSA. The ends were cut back, 1 base at V and 9 bases at J, with 21 bases in the middle. This CDR3 is 16 amino acids long. The CDR3 DNA reads as TGTGCCAGCAGCTTAGATCCGACAGGTCGAGGGGGGCCCCAGTACTTC. Residues: CASSLDPTGRGGPQYF.

V is TRBV20-1 and J is TRBJ2-7; D is unresolved. With 5 bases removed from V and 4 bases from J, the gap between germline ends came to 18 bases. Germline lookup yields CDR1 DFQATT and CDR2 SNEGSKA (reference sequence). The CDR3 consists of 14 residues. The DNA of the CDR3 is TGCAGTGCTGATTCGGCTAGGCAATCTTACGAGCAGTACTTC. Its protein product is CSADSARQSYEQYF.

This chain links TRBV5-8 with TRBJ1-5, with D perhaps TRBD1 (6 bases). The CDR3 extends over 13 amino acids. V was pared by 10 bases and J by 11 bases, with 22 bases between. CDR1 and CDR2 (germline): SGHTS, YDEGEE. Here the CDR3 reads CAGSRDTQETQHF. CDR3 DNA sequence: TGTGCCGGTAGCCGGGACACGCAAGAGACCCAGCATTTT.

This clonotype was counted at least ten times. The chain uses TRBV24-1 and TRBJ2-3, with 7 bases matching TRBD2. CDR1 is KGHDR, CDR2 SFDVKD, per germline. The CDR3 loop spans 12 amino acids. The trim removed 9 bases at V and 10 bases at J, leaving 9 bases unmatched. CDR3 sequence (DNA): TGTGCCACCGCCCGCGAGCGGGGAGCGCAGTATTTT. Translating gives CATARERGAQYF.

This clonotype was seen only a few times. This rearrangement joins TRBV7-8 to TRBJ2-7, with D unclear. The length of the CDR3 is 12 residues. Germline CDR1 reads SGHVS; CDR2 reads FQNEAQ. The CDR3 nucleotides are TGTGCTAGAAGCGAGAGCTCCTACGAGCAGTACTTC. Its protein is CARSESSYEQYF.

The sample holds many counts of this clonotype. The gene calls are TRBV7-9 and TRBJ2-7; 8 bases align to TRBD2. The trim removed 5 bases at V and 5 bases at J, leaving 17 bases unmatched. Looked up from germline, CDR1 is SEHNR and CDR2 is FQNEAQ (reference sequence). The CDR3 covers 17 residues. The CDR3 coding sequence is TGTGCCAGCAGCCCCCTTAGCGGGGCAGGGTCTACCCACGAGCAGTACTTC. Its translation: CASSPLSGAGSTHEQYF.

This clonotype turned up a few times. V is TRBV19 and J is TRBJ2-7; TRBD1 matches 8 bases. Trimming cost V 10 bases and J 3 bases; bases outside gene matches: 5. Germline V gives CDR1 LNHDA, CDR2 SQIVND (reference sequence). CDR3 length: 12 residues. CDR3 in DNA: TGTGCCACCCGGGACAGGAGCTACGAGCAGTACTTC. The encoded protein is CATRDRSYEQYF. Full variable domain (rest looked up from reference TRBV19 and TRBJ2-7): DGGITQSPKYLFRKEGQNVTLSCEQNLNHDAMYWYRQDPGQGLRLIYYSQIVNDFQKGDIAEGYSVSREKKESFPLTVTSAQKNPTAFYLCATRDRSYEQYFGPGTRLTVT.